This TCR beta chain was recorded in a study of T cells expressing NK-cell markers. As for the study in general: Among eight sequenced donors, seven carried HCMV seropositivity while one was seronegative.

The cDNA for TCR beta came from 5'RACE template switching with UMIs. For each CDR3 protein, TCRdb gives one entry from its re-call of the 5' RACE reads, without DNA. The sample includes about 180,000 distinct CDR3 sequences. CDR3 size: 17 residues. Germline V gene lookup returns CDR1 SEHNR and CDR2 FQNEAQ (reference sequence). This rearrangement joins TRBV7-9 to TRBJ2-1; there is no DNA to check the TCRdb D call of TRBD2. Input material: blood T cells: a sorted CD56 or NKG2C T cell subset, CD4+ or CD8+ T cells, or bulk PBMC T cells (not recorded which). This TCR came from a woman aged 18-70 years in good health. The CDR3 spells CASNGAGGDLSYNEQFF.